Below are 11 T cell receptor beta chains sequenced from a single sample in a study of T cells in Graves' hyperthyroidism and ophthalmopathy (dated by TCRdb to the late 2010s). Library method: multiplex PCR. The instrument given in TCRdb is Illumina HiSeq 2000. The TCR beta CDR3 regions were amplified from the RNA transcripts. A first-round RT-PCR of the TCR CDR3 used the HTBI primer set with the Qiagen OneStep RT-PCR kit. The public reads were quality trimmed at Q25 with fastp and then assembled into clones with MiXCR by TCRdb, keeping productive beta chains. Each CDR3 protein appears once, grouped with its most common genes and DNA. The table for this sample lists more than 500,000 distinct CDR3 sequences; 40% to 50% of them were counted only once. Of the sample, about two fifths is held by the ten largest clones. Sequences were obtained from peripheral blood or thyroid tissue (not recorded which). The receptors come from an adult woman with Graves' disease, either hyperthyroidism or ophthalmopathy (not recorded which).

The chain is built from TRBV5-5 and TRBJ2-2; 7 nucleotides align to TRBD2. Germline trimming cut 10 bases from V and 0 bases from J; bases unmatched to any gene: 6. The germline CDR1 and CDR2 sequences are SGHKS and YYEKEE (reference sequence). This CDR3 spans 14 amino acids. CDR3 nucleotide sequence: TGTGCCGGTCAAAGCGGGGCGAACACCGGGGAGCTGTTTTTT. Protein: CAGQSGANTGELFF.

This clonotype turned up a few times. This chain connects TRBV6-1 to TRBJ2-5, with D unresolved. The germline V gene encodes CDR1 MNHNS and CDR2 SASEGT. V lost 11 bases, J lost 2 bases, and 9 bases lay in between. The length of the CDR3 is 11 residues. CDR3 sequence: CAVTSQETQYF. The CDR3 DNA is TGTGCCGTAACGAGTCAAGAGACCCAGTACTTC.

This clonotype was detected many times. The chain links TRBV10-3 to TRBJ1-5; 7 nucleotides agree with TRBD1. Germline loops: CDR1 ENHRY, CDR2 SYGVKD. The J segment lost 9 bases and the V segment lost 7 bases, leaving 6 bases of the junction unmatched. This CDR3 has 12 amino acids. The CDR3 loop is CAITDRDLPQHF. CDR3 nucleotide sequence: TGTGCCATCACCGACAGGGATTTGCCCCAGCATTTT.

The chain carries TRBV10-3 and TRBJ2-1, with D hard to call. Looked up from germline, CDR1 is ENHRY and CDR2 is SYGVKD. V was trimmed by 2 bases and J by 9 bases, leaving 5 bases between them. There are 11 residues in the CDR3. In nucleotides, the CDR3 is TGTGCCATCAGTGAGAGAGGTGAGCAGTTCTTC. This gives the protein CAISERGEQFF.

The chain carries TRBV10-3 and TRBJ1-2, with TRBD1 as a possible D gene (6 bases). V shed 6 bases and J shed 5 bases, with 10 bases lying between them. The CDR3 has 12 residues. Germline CDR1 is ENHRY and CDR2 is SYGVKD. The CDR3 coding sequence is TGTGCCATCAGCCGGACAGCTTATGGCTACACCTTC. This gives the protein CAISRTAYGYTF.

The chain is built from TRBV29-1 and TRBJ2-5; the D gene could be TRBD1 or TRBD2 (5 bases each). V lost 1 base to trimming and J lost 5 bases, with 11 bases between them. The CDR3 is made up of 13 amino acids. Per germline, CDR1 SQVTM and CDR2 ANQGSEA. This CDR3 reads CSVEGGTRETQYF. The DNA for the CDR3 is TGCAGCGTTGAAGGGGGGACGAGGGAGACCCAGTACTTC.

The rearrangement joins TRBV29-1 to TRBJ2-7; 8 positions agree with TRBD1. The V and J ends lost 2 bases and 3 bases, in that order; junction bases with no gene match: 6. Per germline, CDR1 SQVTM and CDR2 ANQGSEA. The CDR3 loop spans 14 amino acids. In DNA, the CDR3 is TGCAGCGTTGAACTTAGGGACAGGAGCTACGAGCAGTACTTC. Its translation is CSVELRDRSYEQYF.

The V call is TRBV7-8, the J call TRBJ2-5; TRBD1 aligns across 9 bases. The CDR3 runs 15 residues. The germline CDR1 and CDR2 sequences are SGHVS and FQNEAQ. V trimming: 1 base; J trimming: 5 bases; junction bases outside the gene matches: 5. The CDR3 region is CASSLGHGQGETQYF. CDR3 DNA sequence: TGTGCCAGCAGCTTAGGCCATGGACAGGGGGAGACCCAGTACTTC.

The sample holds one count of this clonotype. The V gene is TRBV13, the J gene TRBJ1-5; D not resolved. This CDR3 contains 13 residues. CDR1 PRHDT and CDR2 FYEKMQ come from the germline V gene (reference sequence). V lost 7 bases and J 4 bases, leaving 11 bases between the germline ends. The CDR3 nucleotides are TGTGCCAGCACCTCATTTTTGAATCAGCCCCAGCATTTT. It translates to CASTSFLNQPQHF.

This clonotype has a single count. The chain recombines TRBV10-1 with TRBJ2-7; 7 nucleotides line up with TRBD1. Germline loops: CDR1 WNHNN, CDR2 SYGVQD (reference sequence). This CDR3 region has 14 residues. V was pared by 5 bases and J by 5 bases, with 9 bases of the junction left unmatched. CDR3 nucleotides: TGCGCCAGCAGTCGACAGGGCGGTTCTGACGAGCAGTACTTC. Amino acid sequence: CASSRQGGSDEQYF.

This sequence joins TRBV11-2 and TRBJ1-5; perhaps TRBD1 as D (6 bases). Germline CDR1 and CDR2: SGHAT and FQNNGV. This CDR3 is built from 13 residues. The germline V and J ends were trimmed by 6 bases and 7 bases, with 13 bases remaining between them. CDR3 region: CASSYRVEQPQHF. The DNA of the CDR3 is TGTGCCAGCAGTTACAGGGTAGAGCAGCCCCAGCATTTT.